This T cell receptor (beta chain) was profiled in a study of human CD8 memory T cell subsets. Broader study findings: Stem-like memory T cells and precursor exhausted T cells had repertoires that overlapped very little.

Stem-like memory CD8+ T cells (TSTEM) were CCR7+ PD-1- TIGIT-. Buffy coats from healthy donors yielded the PBMC. Duplicate vials of fewer than 160,000 sorted CD8+ T cells per subset supplied the RNA. In regard to this clonotype: Its antigen is still unknown.

Libraries for TCR beta were constructed using UMI-labeled 5' RACE. For each CDR3 protein, TCRdb gives one entry from its re-call of the 5' RACE reads, without DNA. In total, the table holds 15,000 to 20,000 distinct CDR3 sequences. This CDR3 contains 14 residues. Germline values: CDR1 SGHRS, CDR2 YFSETQ. The origin of this receptor is a human donor in good health. The specimen sequenced was CD8+ stem-like memory T cells (TSCM and TCM) sorted from PBMCs. Subset reported: stem-like memory CD8 T cells (TSTEM), CCR7+ PD-1- TIGIT-. This chain links TRBV5-1 with TRBJ2-7. CDR3 protein: CASSSLSRVHEQYF.